This record concerns one TCR beta chain sequence. Clones were read by immunoSEQ multiplex PCR, and TCRdb kept only the in-frame ones, dropping some. The sample lists some 190,000 clones, 70% to 90% seen once, with more than 3% in the top ten. V shed 0 bases, J shed 3 bases, and the junction held 5 bases outside the gene matches. This CDR3 has 17 residues. Germline V gene data show CDR1 as MGHRA and CDR2 as YSYEKL. The data originate from a study of blood T cell repertoires in COVID-19. This TCR was sampled from a man between 60 and 75 years old with acute or convalescent COVID-19. Sequenced sample: peripheral blood. The chain employs TRBV4-1 and TRBJ2-4; 10 positions agree with TRBD2. DNA for the CDR3: TGCGCCAGCAGCCAAGAAGCGGGGGGGCGAGGCAAAAACATTCAGTACTTC. Translated: CASSQEAGGRGKNIQYF.